This entry features one T cell receptor (beta chain) sequence. The record originates from a study of tumor-infiltrating lymphocytes in primary liver carcinoma. Out of unsorted whole blood came the blood RNA, and germline DNA was extracted as well. V lost 6 bases, J lost 10 bases, and 18 bases stayed unmatched. The CDR3 has 18 amino acids. The V gene's germline CDR1 is SGHVS and CDR2 FQNEAQ. From roughly 470 ng total RNA, TCR beta cDNA was generated with a primer in the constant region. Sequencing libraries for TCR beta derived from three nested multiplex PCR rounds that used slightly modified ARM-PCR. The opening two PCR rounds, around 9 cycles each, paired TRBV1-TRBV30 forward primers with a C-beta reverse primer. Using its own MiXCR run on the multiplex PCR reads, TCRdb lists one record per CDR3 protein. The table includes fewer than 250,000 distinct CDR3 sequences, less than 65% detected once.

This clonotype originated in a woman aged 55-70 years with primary liver carcinoma and hepatitis B virus infection. This rearrangement joins TRBV7-8 to TRBJ1-6; 10 nucleotides line up with TRBD1. Sample: peripheral blood. The CDR3 sequence: CASSSGTGEALRNSPLHF. CDR3 in DNA: TGTGCCAGCAGTTCCGGGACAGGGGAGGCCCTTAGGAACTCACCCCTCCACTTT.